Here is one TCR beta chain with its context. Its matching antigen is unknown. Germline V gives CDR1 SNHLY, CDR2 FYNNEI. Germline trimming cut 8 bases from V and 4 bases from J; bases unmatched to any gene: 11. CDR3 length equals 15 residues. This specimen comes from a study of radiotherapy plus CTLA-4 blockade in lung cancer. Study information: Objective response was observed in 18% of patients, and disease control in roughly 31%.

Profiling relied on immunoSEQ multiplex PCR, and the TCRdb table lists in-frame clones only, not all of them. The table includes tens of thousands of clones, about three quarters detected once. Overall study results and limits: Tumor-derived TCR clones expanded in blood after radiotherapy plus ipilimumab. Early blood T cell clone dynamics, with interferon-beta, were reported to best predict response.

Focal radiation was given together with CTLA-4 blockade (ipilimumab) to patients with chemo-refractory metastatic non-small-cell lung cancer. Source: peripheral blood, taken from a patient treated with radiotherapy plus ipilimumab. The receptor was isolated from a human donor with non-small cell lung cancer who had a complete response to radiotherapy plus ipilimumab. The chain recombines TRBV2 with TRBJ2-3, with 8 bases aligning to TRBD1. The CDR3 region has the DNA TGTGCCAGCGGCTATCGGACAGGGAGCCCAGATACGCAGTATTTT. This gives the protein CASGYRTGSPDTQYF.